The 24 T cell receptor beta chains given below trace back to one sample, sequenced in a study of T cells in Graves' hyperthyroidism and ophthalmopathy. Amplified TCR beta CDR3 regions came from RNA transcripts. With the HTBI primer set, the TCR CDR3 went through a first round of RT-PCR. TCRdb passed the multiplex PCR reads through MiXCR, listing each CDR3 protein once. The data show 540,000 or so distinct CDR3 sequences, with about 45% seen just once and 15% to 20% held by the top ten. What was sequenced was peripheral blood or thyroid tissue (not recorded which). The receptor source for this set is an adult woman with Graves' disease, either hyperthyroidism or ophthalmopathy (not recorded which).

This clonotype has a count of ten or more. This rearrangement joins TRBV19 to TRBJ1-1, with TRBD1 matching 11 bases. Per the germline V gene, CDR1 is LNHDA and CDR2 is SQIVND (reference sequence). This CDR3 is built from 14 residues. V shed 6 bases and J 6 bases; nucleotides not matched to a gene: 6. The CDR3 DNA reads TGTGCCAGTAGCCGGACAGGGGGCGCCGCTGAAGCTTTCTTT. This translates into CASSRTGGAAEAFF.

This clonotype was seen ten or more times. The CDR3 sequence: CASSLTGGYQPQHF. For the CDR3, the DNA is TGCGCCAGCAGCCTGACAGGGGGATATCAGCCCCAGCATTTT. This chain uses TRBV5-1 with TRBJ1-5; the match to TRBD1 covers 9 bases. Germline lookup yields CDR1 SGHRS and CDR2 YFSETQ. V shed 4 bases, J shed 5 bases, and the junction held 4 bases outside the gene matches. The CDR3 has 14 amino acids.

The V gene is TRBV24-1, the J gene TRBJ2-7, with TRBD1 identical over 8 bases. The CDR3 contains 18 residues. Germline CDR1 is KGHDR and CDR2 is SFDVKD. The junction had 18 bases not matched to a gene; V was cut back by 7 bases and J by 2 bases. In DNA, the CDR3 is TGTGCCACCAGCGTTGAAGACTTGCGGACAGGGTCCGCCTACGAGCAGTACTTC. Protein sequence: CATSVEDLRTGSAYEQYF.

This clonotype turned up a few times. The CDR3 protein is CSVEVRPNTEAFF. CDR3 DNA sequence: TGCAGCGTTGAAGTTCGGCCGAACACTGAAGCTTTCTTT. This chain links TRBV29-1 with TRBJ1-1, with D unclear. The CDR3 is 13 residues long. V lost 1 base to trimming and J lost 1 base, with 7 bases between them. Germline CDR1 is SQVTM and CDR2 is ANQGSEA.

This clonotype was detected many times. The chain has TRBV9 and TRBJ2-7; D possibly corresponds to TRBD2 (6 bases). From germline, CDR1 is SGDLS and CDR2 YYNGEE. Trimming took 3 bases from V and 6 from J, leaving 13 bases between them. This CDR3 is 13 amino acids long. This CDR3 reads CASSAGPLAEQYF. Here the CDR3 DNA reads TGTGCCAGCAGCGCAGGCCCACTAGCCGAGCAGTACTTC.

The CDR3 DNA is TGTGCCAGCAGTAGGACAGGGGCCCGGAACACTGAAGCTTTCTTT. This encodes CASSRTGARNTEAFF. The chain joins TRBV7-9 to TRBJ1-1; 9 bases line up with TRBD1. The CDR3 length is 15 residues. The junction had 6 bases not matched to a gene; V was cut back by 6 bases and J by 1 base. Germline V gene data show CDR1 as SEHNR and CDR2 as FQNEAQ (reference sequence).

This clonotype was seen just once. Sequence at one end of the junction differs from germline and may be a read error. The chain uses TRBV5-4 and TRBJ2-7; D is perhaps TRBD1 or TRBD2 (5 bases each). This CDR3 is 13 amino acids long. Germline loops: CDR1 SGHNT, CDR2 YYREEE (reference sequence). The CDR3 nucleotides read TGTGCCAGCAGCTTGGGAGGGACCGGGGAGCTGTACTTC. This codes for CASSLGGTGELYF.

The rearrangement joins TRBV20-1 to TRBJ1-1; D call uncertain. The CDR3 is 14 amino acids. CDR1 DFQATT and CDR2 SNEGSKA come from the germline V gene (reference sequence). V lost 3 bases and J lost 0, with 11 bases in between. CDR3 in DNA: TGCAGTGCTAGTTTCGACGGAGTGAACACTGAAGCTTTCTTT. Amino acids: CSASFDGVNTEAFF.

This chain uses TRBV11-2 with TRBJ2-3; no reliable D call. The length of the CDR3 is 13 residues. The germline CDR1 and CDR2 sequences are SGHAT and FQNNGV. V lost 2 bases and J 7 bases, leaving 10 bases between the germline ends. DNA for the CDR3: TGTGCCAGCAGCTTATTTCGGACGAATACGCAGTATTTT. This encodes CASSLFRTNTQYF. The complete variable domain, with remaining parts taken from reference TRBV11-2 and TRBJ2-3, reads EAGVAQSPRYKIIEKRQSVAFWCNPISGHATLYWYQQILGQGPKLLIQFQNNGVVDDSQLPKDRFSAERLKGVDSTLKIQPAKLEDSAVYLCASSLFRTNTQYFGPGTRLTVL.

The rearrangement joins TRBV15 to TRBJ2-2, with 11 bases fitting TRBD2. Germline CDR1 reads LNHNV; CDR2 reads YYDKDF (reference sequence). The CDR3 sequence is 19 residues long. J was trimmed by 6 bases and V by 0 bases; bases with no gene match: 12. The chain's CDR3 is CATSRDKGLAVAGSGELFF. DNA of the CDR3: TGTGCCACCAGCAGAGATAAGGGACTAGCGGTCGCGGGGTCCGGGGAGCTGTTTTTT.

The rearrangement links TRBV2 to TRBJ1-3; TRBD1 is a possible D gene (6 bases). This CDR3 has 15 amino acids. Germline V lookup: CDR1 SNHLY, CDR2 FYNNEI. V was cut by 6 bases and J by 2 bases, with 14 bases left in between. CDR3 nucleotides: TGTGCCAGCAGCAGGGGACGGCCCGCTGGAAACACCATATATTTT. Its translation is CASSRGRPAGNTIYF.

This clonotype was picked up many times. The chain links TRBV6-5 to TRBJ1-2; TRBD1 agrees at 8 bases. Germline lookup yields CDR1 MNHEY and CDR2 SVGAGI. Trimming removed 2 bases from V and 2 bases from J; junction bases left unmatched: 1. The CDR3 is 14 amino acids. The CDR3 here is CASSYGQGNYGYTF. CDR3 sequence (DNA): TGTGCCAGCAGTTACGGACAGGGAAACTATGGCTACACCTTC.

This clonotype was seen many times. The chain has TRBV3-1 and TRBJ1-5; maybe TRBD1 (6 bases). Trimming took off 0 bases at V and 6 bases at J, with 12 bases between the two ends. This CDR3 is built from 15 residues. Germline V gene sequence: CDR1 LGHDT, CDR2 YNNKEL (reference sequence). The CDR3 sequence: CASSQDPGAGQPQHF. The CDR3 nucleotides are TGTGCCAGCAGCCAAGATCCGGGGGCAGGTCAGCCCCAGCATTTT.

The chain has TRBV6-5 and TRBJ1-5, with 7 nucleotides matching TRBD1. The CDR3 covers 13 residues. Losses at the gene ends were 6 bases for V and 7 bases for J; bases not matched to a gene: 6. Germline CDR1 and CDR2: MNHEY and SVGAGI. The CDR3 here is CASRAGGGQPQHF. CDR3 bases: TGTGCCAGCAGAGCAGGGGGTGGGCAGCCCCAGCATTTT.

This clonotype was seen many times. This sequence joins TRBV10-1 and TRBJ2-7, with a tentative D call TRBD1 (5 bases). The V end lost 3 bases, the J end lost 2 bases, and 8 bases lay between the germline ends. Germline V gene data show CDR1 as WNHNN and CDR2 as SYGVQD (reference sequence). The CDR3 runs 13 residues. The CDR3 sequence: CASSDKGAYEQYF. CDR3 coding DNA: TGCGCCAGCAGTGATAAAGGGGCCTACGAGCAGTACTTC.

The J gene is TRBJ2-7, the V gene TRBV29-1; TRBD1 agrees at 9 bases. Germline CDR1 and CDR2: SQVTM and ANQGSEA. This CDR3 spans 14 amino acids. Germline trimming cut 8 bases from V and 3 bases from J; bases unmatched to any gene: 11. Here the CDR3 reads CSSTNRGPIYEQYF. DNA for the CDR3: TGCAGCAGTACCAACAGGGGGCCCATCTACGAGCAGTACTTC.

This chain links TRBV6-5 with TRBJ1-5; no definite D call. The V gene lost 8 bases and the J gene lost 1 base, with 12 bases spanning the gap. The CDR3 is 14 residues long. CDR1 and CDR2 from the germline V gene are MNHEY and SVGAGI. The CDR3 protein is CASCKGASNQPQHF. CDR3 DNA sequence: TGTGCCAGCTGTAAGGGTGCCAGCAATCAGCCCCAGCATTTT.

This clonotype was seen ten or more times. The chain combines TRBV7-6 with TRBJ1-1, with D unclear. The CDR3 sequence is 15 residues long. Per germline, CDR1 SGHVS and CDR2 FNYEAQ. The V gene lost 2 bases and the J gene lost 6 bases, with 16 bases spanning the gap. The CDR3 loop is CASSLTLPPNAEAFF. The CDR3 DNA follows: TGTGCCAGCAGCTTAACGCTCCCACCCAACGCTGAAGCTTTCTTT.

This clonotype was observed many times. V and J are TRBV4-1 and TRBJ1-2; D is uncertain. Trimming pared 4 bases from V and 8 bases from J, leaving 11 bases between. Germline lookup yields CDR1 MGHRA and CDR2 YSYEKL. This CDR3 is built from 12 residues. The CDR3 region is CASSPVGIGYTF. CDR3 nucleotide sequence: TGCGCCAGCAGCCCCGTAGGTATAGGCTACACCTTC.

This clonotype was counted ten times or more. V usage is TRBV29-1 and J usage is TRBJ1-1; unclear D gene. Germline V gene sequence: CDR1 SQVTM, CDR2 ANQGSEA. The CDR3 spans 10 residues. Between the trimmed V and J ends, which lost 3 bases and 5 bases, there was a span of 4 bases. CDR3: CSVEVTEAFF. CDR3 nucleotides: TGCAGCGTTGAGGTGACTGAAGCTTTCTTT.

This clonotype was seen only a few times. The chain links TRBV15 to TRBJ2-7; TRBD2 agrees at 11 bases. Germline assignment: CDR1 LNHNV and CDR2 YYDKDF (reference sequence). V dropped 3 bases and J dropped 3; count of bases not matched to a gene: 10. The CDR3 has 17 amino acids. CDR3 sequence reads: CATSSLGGTSGNYEQYF. CDR3 nucleotide sequence: TGTGCCACCAGCAGCTTAGGGGGGACTAGCGGAAACTACGAGCAGTACTTC.

This clonotype was observed many times. The chain combines TRBV19 with TRBJ1-5; 7 bases line up with TRBD1. The germline V gene has CDR1 LNHDA and CDR2 SQIVND (reference sequence). J lost 4 bases, V lost 7 bases, and 10 bases had no gene match. The CDR3 consists of 15 residues. CDR3 sequence reads: CASTLPGTVNQPQHF. The CDR3, as DNA: TGTGCCAGTACTCTACCCGGGACAGTAAATCAGCCCCAGCATTTT.

This clonotype was seen a few times. A read error is possible here, since a much larger clone lies one base away. V usage is TRBV20-1 and J usage is TRBJ2-7, with D maybe TRBD2 (6 bases). Germline lookup yields CDR1 DFQATT and CDR2 SNEGSKA (reference sequence). The CDR3 spans 11 residues. For the CDR3, the DNA is TGCGGTGCTTCCGGAGGGTACGAGCAGTACTTC. Translated: CGASGGYEQYF.

The CDR3 is CASTHEGRRNTEAFF. The CDR3 DNA reads TGCGCCAGCACCCATGAGGGGAGGAGGAACACTGAAGCTTTCTTT. J is TRBJ1-1 and V is TRBV5-1; D possibly corresponds to TRBD1 (5 bases). Germline CDR1 SGHRS, CDR2 YFSETQ. Trimming removed 6 bases from V and 1 base from J, with 16 bases in between. CDR3 length: 15 residues.